A single TCR beta chain is shown here with its context. As yet, its antigen is unknown. CDR1 is SGHDN, CDR2 FVKESK, per germline. The CDR3 spans 14 residues. V trimming: 1 base; J trimming: 3 bases; junction bases outside the gene matches: 1. These data come from a study of blood T cells in healthy people across ages. General study findings and limits: The recorded TCR beta diversity per million T cells decreased in a roughly linear manner with age. Fewer expanded clones and more diversity marked long-lived versus aged donors. Expanded clonotype shifts may have been confounded, as the donors had an unknown CMV status. With unsorted PBMCs, a conclusive comparison of naive versus antigen-experienced cells was not possible.

The second PCR ran about 7 to 12 cycles with a sample-barcoded 5' primer and J-beta primers. TCRdb recomputed calls from the 5' RACE reads with MiXCR, one row per CDR3 protein. Of about a million distinct CDR3 sequences listed, roughly half were seen once; the top ten hold roughly a fifth. Material: blood. The TCR was taken from an older woman in good health. The chain has TRBV14 and TRBJ2-5; 8 nucleotides match TRBD2. The CDR3 DNA reads TGTGCCAGCAGCCAAGTCGGGAGGGAAGAGACCCAGTACTTC. This gives the protein CASSQVGREETQYF.